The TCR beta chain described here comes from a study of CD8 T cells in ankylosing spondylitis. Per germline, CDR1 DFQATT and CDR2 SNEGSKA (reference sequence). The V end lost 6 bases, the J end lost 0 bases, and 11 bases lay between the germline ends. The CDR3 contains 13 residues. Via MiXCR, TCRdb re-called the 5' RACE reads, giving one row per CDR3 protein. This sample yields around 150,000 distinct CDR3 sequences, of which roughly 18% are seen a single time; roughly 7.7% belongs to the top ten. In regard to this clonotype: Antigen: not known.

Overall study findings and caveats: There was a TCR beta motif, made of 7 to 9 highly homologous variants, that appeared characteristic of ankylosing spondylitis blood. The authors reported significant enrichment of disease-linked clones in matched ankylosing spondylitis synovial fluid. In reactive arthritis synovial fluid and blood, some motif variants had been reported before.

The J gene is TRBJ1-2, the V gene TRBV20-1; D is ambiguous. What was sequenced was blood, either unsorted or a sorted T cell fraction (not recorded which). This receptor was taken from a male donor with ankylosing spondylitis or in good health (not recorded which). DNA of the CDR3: TGCAGTGCCCCCCATGGAACTAACTATGGCTACACCTTC. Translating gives CSAPHGTNYGYTF.